These 27 T cell receptor beta chains came from one sample sequenced in a study of metastatic and nonmetastatic thyroid tumors. No patient received treatment before thyroid surgery. TCRdb re-clonotyped the PCR reads via MiXCR. The top ten hold approximately 25% of the sample, which has more than 20,000 clones, around 12% seen once. The sample comprised blood. These receptors all come from a female donor with papillary thyroid cancer or a benign thyroid nodule (not recorded which). Some clones in this sample may be carry-over from other donors' samples.

This clone was observed a handful of times. This chain links TRBV6-1 with TRBJ2-7, with 8 bases aligning to TRBD1. Germline V lookup: CDR1 MNHNS, CDR2 SASEGT. After removal of 8 bases from V and 5 bases from J, the junction contained 8 bases not matched to a gene. This CDR3 spans 13 amino acids. DNA for the CDR3: TGTGCCAGCTCTTGGACAGGGAAACACGAGCAGTACGTC. Protein: CASSWTGKHEQYV.

The V and J genes are TRBV30 and TRBJ1-2; D is possibly TRBD1 (5 bases). There are 13 residues in the CDR3. Trimming pared 1 base from V and 12 bases from J, leaving 18 bases between. Germline lookup yields CDR1 GTSNPN and CDR2 SVGIG (reference sequence). CDR3 loop: CAWSDQGGYGHTF. CDR3 bases: TGTGCCTGGAGTGATCAGGGTGGCTACGGCCACACCTTC.

This clone was observed many times. The chain couples TRBV20-1 to TRBJ1-5; 7 nucleotides align to TRBD1. Germline CDR1 DFQATT, CDR2 SNEGSKA (reference sequence). This CDR3 region has 15 residues. V gave up 3 bases and J gave up 2 bases; unmatched junction bases: 7. CDR3 sequence reads: CSARMGQNGNQPQHF. In DNA, the CDR3 is TGCAGTGCTAGGATGGGACAGAATGGCAATCAGCCCCAGCATTTT.

In the case of this clone: A clone one base away is much larger, so this may be a read error. As the CDR3 is not closed by the conserved phenylalanine or tryptophan, this likely results from a read error. The chain is built from TRBV18 and TRBJ2-3, with D perhaps matching TRBD2 (6 bases). The germline gives CDR1 KGHSH, CDR2 LQKENI. Trimming left V 6 bases short and J 2 bases short, with 9 bases between. The CDR3 loop spans 13 amino acids. This CDR3 is CASSGDFTDTQYY. In nucleotides, the CDR3 is TGTGCCAGCTCGGGGGACTTCACAGATACGCAGTATTAT.

In its sample, this clone was seen many times. This chain links TRBV28 with TRBJ1-6, with TRBD1 identical over 8 bases. After removal of 1 base from V and 10 bases from J, the junction contained 6 bases not matched to a gene. CDR1 is MDHEN and CDR2 is SYDVKM in the germline V gene. The CDR3 contains 15 residues. The CDR3 reads CASSLLGQGESPLHF. The DNA for the CDR3 is TGTGCCAGCAGTTTATTAGGACAGGGAGAATCACCCCTCCACTTT.

The chain links TRBV5-5 to TRBJ1-5; no reliable D call. The CDR3 runs to 13 residues. CDR1 is SGHKS, CDR2 YYEKEE, per germline (reference sequence). V shed 5 bases and J shed 5 bases, with 11 bases lying between them. CDR3 nucleotides: TGTGCCAGCAGTAAAGAGTTGTATCAGCCCCAGCATTTT. Amino acid sequence: CASSKELYQPQHF.

By sample fraction, this clone is medium-sized (0.01 to 0.1%). The rearrangement uses TRBV6-1 and TRBJ1-3, with D possibly matching TRBD1 (5 bases). This CDR3 is 14 amino acids long. The V end lost 5 bases, the J end lost 2 bases, and 10 bases lay between the germline ends. From germline, CDR1 is MNHNS and CDR2 SASEGT. Written as DNA, the CDR3 is TGTGCCAGCAGTTTAGGGACCACTGGAAACACCATATATTTT. The encoded protein is CASSLGTTGNTIYF.

The J gene is TRBJ1-1, the V gene TRBV20-1, with unresolved D. The CDR3 length is 12 residues. Germline CDR1 is DFQATT and CDR2 is SNEGSKA (reference sequence). Trimming left V 5 bases short and J 7 bases short, with 14 bases between. The CDR3 DNA sequence: TGCAGTGCTGGACCCATGAAAAATGAAGCTTTCTTT. Its translation: CSAGPMKNEAFF.

This clone was observed a handful of times. At one end, the junction sequence differs from germline, possibly due to a read error. The CDR3 DNA follows: TGTGCCACGGAGTGTAACACCGTGGAGCTGTTTTTT. Translating it yields CATECNTVELFF. This sequence joins TRBV6-1 and TRBJ2-2, with D unclear. This CDR3 spans 12 amino acids. The germline gives CDR1 MNHNS, CDR2 SASEGT.

The sample holds many counts of this clone. This chain joins TRBV2 and TRBJ1-4; no clear D. CDR3 length: 12 amino acids. Germline V lookup: CDR1 SNHLY, CDR2 FYNNEI. V gave up 4 bases and J gave up 7 bases, with 7 bases separating them. The CDR3 nucleotides read TGTGCCAGCAGTGTATCCGGTGAAAAACTGTTTTTT. Translation: CASSVSGEKLFF.

This clone appeared a few times. A much larger clonotype is one base distant, so this may be a read error. The CDR3 end shows no conserved phenylalanine or tryptophan, and so a read error is likely. The CDR3 here is CASSESPDRNPGETQYS. DNA of the CDR3: TGTGCCAGCAGTGAATCGCCGGACAGAAACCCGGGAGAGACCCAGTACTCC. The chain is built from TRBV2 and TRBJ2-5; D possibly corresponds to TRBD1 (6 bases). Trimming left V 2 bases short and J 4 bases short, with 20 bases between. CDR3 length: 17 amino acids. CDR1 SNHLY and CDR2 FYNNEI come from the germline V gene.

At least ten counts were recorded for this clone. This sequence joins TRBV6-6 and TRBJ2-5; 7 positions agree with TRBD1. Germline CDR1 MNHNY, CDR2 SVGAGI (reference sequence). This CDR3 has 15 residues. V was clipped by 4 bases and J by 1 base; unmatched bases: 6. As DNA, the CDR3 is TGTGCCAGCAGTTTAAGGGACAGCAGCCAAGAGACCCAGTACTTC. Protein: CASSLRDSSQETQYF.

This clone was observed a handful of times. The J gene is TRBJ2-3, the V gene TRBV6-6; D may correspond to TRBD1 or TRBD2 (5 bases each). This CDR3 contains 15 residues. The germline V gene encodes CDR1 MNHNY and CDR2 SVGAGI (reference sequence). V lost 5 bases, J lost 6 bases, and 18 bases lay in between. The CDR3 loop reads CASSRRTGTTDTQYF. In nucleotides, the CDR3 is TGTGCCAGCAGTAGGAGGACGGGGACCACGGATACGCAGTATTTT.

This clone was recorded a few times. The chain recombines TRBV10-3 with TRBJ2-2; 12 positions agree with TRBD2. Germline assignment: CDR1 ENHRY and CDR2 SYGVKD. The CDR3 loop spans 16 amino acids. With V trimmed by 5 bases and J by 1 base, 2 bases remained unmatched. Written as DNA, the CDR3 is TGTGCCATCAGTCCACTAGCGGGAGGGAACACCGGGGAGCTGTTTTTT. Amino acid sequence: CAISPLAGGNTGELFF.

This rearrangement joins TRBV27 to TRBJ2-1; D possibly matches TRBD1 or TRBD2 (5 bases each). Germline V gene data show CDR1 as MNHEY and CDR2 as SMNVEV (reference sequence). With 11 bases removed from V and 5 bases from J, the gap between germline ends came to 19 bases. The length of the CDR3 is 14 residues. CDR3 DNA: TGTGCCGGCATCCCGGGGACCACGAACAATGAGCAGTTCTTC. Translating gives CAGIPGTTNNEQFF.

This clone was counted at least ten times. V and J are TRBV4-1 and TRBJ2-7, with 14 bases that match TRBD2. This CDR3 is built from 16 residues. Trimming at V came to 4 bases and at J to 10 bases, leaving 12 bases not matched to a gene. Germline CDR1 MGHRA, CDR2 YSYEKL. The CDR3 here is CASSRGLAGGRSPQYF. The DNA of the CDR3 is TGCGCCAGCAGCCGTGGACTAGCGGGGGGCCGATCACCCCAGTACTTC.

The chain links TRBV25-1 to TRBJ2-7, with 15 bases fitting TRBD2. Germline trimming cut 2 bases from V and 5 bases from J; bases unmatched to any gene: 4. CDR1 is MGHDK, CDR2 SYGVNS, per germline. The CDR3 runs to 16 residues. Written as DNA, the CDR3 is TGTGCCAGCAGTGAAGAGGGACTAGCGGGAGGTCACGAGCAGTACTTC. Its protein is CASSEEGLAGGHEQYF.

In nucleotides, the CDR3 is TGTGCCAGCAGCTCGTTACAGCACTCTGGAAACACCATATATTTT. Its translation: CASSSLQHSGNTIYF. The J gene is TRBJ1-3, the V gene TRBV11-3, with unresolved D. The V gene's germline CDR1 is SGHNT and CDR2 YENEEA. This CDR3 region has 15 residues. V lost 4 bases and J 0 bases, leaving 10 bases between the germline ends. Together with reference TRBV11-3 and TRBJ1-3, the CDR3 gives the full variable domain: EAGVVQSPRYKIIEKKQPVAFWCNPISGHNTLYWYLQNLGQGPELLIRYENEEAVDDSQLPKDRFSAERLKGVDSTLKIQPAELGDSAVYLCASSSLQHSGNTIYFGEGSWLTVV.

The chain joins TRBV11-2 to TRBJ1-1, with a weak D call TRBD1 (6 bases). CDR3 length equals 17 residues. Per germline, CDR1 SGHAT and CDR2 FQNNGV. V was shortened by 5 bases and J by 0 bases, with 19 bases between the two germline ends. CDR3 nucleotides: TGTGCCAGCAGCAATACGGGACAAGGTGTATTGAACACTGAAGCTTTCTTT. The encoded protein is CASSNTGQGVLNTEAFF. Together with reference TRBV11-2 and TRBJ1-1, the CDR3 gives the full variable domain: EAGVAQSPRYKIIEKRQSVAFWCNPISGHATLYWYQQILGQGPKLLIQFQNNGVVDDSQLPKDRFSAERLKGVDSTLKIQPAKLEDSAVYLCASSNTGQGVLNTEAFFGQGTRLTVV.

Only a few counts were recorded for this clone. This chain connects TRBV19 to TRBJ2-7; 9 positions match TRBD1. The ends lost 7 bases at V and 2 bases at J; junction bases unmatched: 6. The CDR3 sequence is 14 residues long. Germline loops: CDR1 LNHDA, CDR2 SQIVND (reference sequence). The CDR3 bases are TGTGCCAGTATTATGTGGACAGGGGCCTACGAGCAGTACTTC. Protein product: CASIMWTGAYEQYF.

This clone was seen at least ten times. The chain joins TRBV9 to TRBJ1-2; no clear D gene. CDR1 is SGDLS, CDR2 YYNGEE, per germline. V lost 0 bases and J 3 bases, leaving 12 bases between the germline ends. The CDR3 totals 15 residues. This CDR3 reads CASSVAEDSHYGYTF. The CDR3 DNA reads as TGTGCCAGCAGCGTAGCGGAGGATTCTCACTATGGCTACACCTTC. Based on the CDR3 plus reference TRBV9 and TRBJ1-2, the full variable domain is DSGVTQTPKHLITATGQRVTLRCSPRSGDLSVYWYQQSLDQGLQFLIQYYNGEERAKGNILERFSAQQFPDLHSELNLSSLELGDSALYFCASSVAEDSHYGYTFGSGTRLTVV.

This clone has at least ten counts. J is TRBJ2-1 and V is TRBV5-6; D might be TRBD2 (7 bases). V was pared by 2 bases and J by 8 bases, with 17 bases between. The V gene's germline CDR1 is SGHDT and CDR2 YYEEEE. The CDR3 totals 15 residues. The CDR3: CASSFLGGGRDEQFF. The DNA of the CDR3 is TGTGCCAGCAGCTTTCTGGGGGGGGGCCGCGATGAGCAGTTCTTC.

In its sample, this clone was seen many times. Other DNA sequences in this sample translate to the same CDR3. This chain uses TRBV12-3 or TRBV12-4 with TRBJ1-2, with D hard to call. The CDR3 is made up of 14 amino acids. Trimming shortened V by 6 bases and J by 0 bases, and 11 bases separated the two germline ends. In DNA form, the CDR3 reads TGTGCCAGCAGACTGGCCGGGACTAACTATGGCTACACCTTC. Residues: CASRLAGTNYGYTF.

This clone was counted ten times or more. The rearrangement joins TRBV5-1 to TRBJ2-5; D not certain. The CDR3 is 14 residues long. Deletions cut 0 bases from V and 3 bases from J, with 9 bases between. Germline V CDR1 and CDR2: SGHRS, YFSETQ. DNA for the CDR3: TGCGCCAGCAGCTTGGAAGCATACAAAGAGACCCAGTACTTC. Translation gives CASSLEAYKETQYF.

This clone was detected ten times or more. CDR3 sequence (DNA): TGCAGCGTTTCGATCACTGAAGCTTTCTTT. This translates into CSVSITEAFF. V is TRBV29-1 and J is TRBJ1-1; D is ambiguous. Trimming pared 5 bases from V and 4 bases from J, leaving 5 bases between. CDR1 is SQVTM, CDR2 ANQGSEA, per germline. The CDR3 is 10 residues long.

This clone was detected ten times or more. A clone one base away is much larger, so this may be a read error. J is TRBJ1-5 and V is TRBV6-2 or TRBV6-3; D gene uncertain. CDR1 and CDR2 from the germline V gene are MNHEY and SVGEGT. The CDR3 has 15 amino acids. The germline V and J ends were trimmed by 2 bases and 7 bases, with 15 bases remaining between them. CDR3 in DNA: TGTGCCAGCAGTTACGGGCAGGCCCGGAACCAGCCCCAGCATTTT. This sequence encodes CASSYGQARNQPQHF.

The CDR3 spells CAVARLVSTLELFF. CDR3 in DNA: TGTGCCGTAGCGAGACTAGTGTCCACCTTGGAGCTGTTTTTT. The rearrangement joins TRBV6-1 to TRBJ2-2; possible D gene TRBD2, 6 bases. The germline CDR1 and CDR2 sequences are MNHNS and SASEGT. With 11 bases removed from V and 10 bases from J, the gap between germline ends came to 23 bases. The CDR3 runs 14 residues.